The 30 T cell receptor beta chains presented below share a single source sample, sequenced in a study of T cells in Graves' hyperthyroidism and ophthalmopathy. Researchers took RNA transcripts and amplified the TCR beta CDR3 regions from them. HTBI primers were the set used in a first-round RT-PCR of the TCR CDR3. TCRdb passed the multiplex PCR reads through MiXCR, listing each CDR3 protein once. The sample gives approximately 590,000 distinct CDR3 sequences, less than 20% of which show up once; approximately 7.4% is in the top ten. Sequenced sample: blood. Every receptor here comes from a woman in her 30s with Graves' hyperthyroidism.

This clonotype has a count of ten or more. The chain uses TRBV3-1 and TRBJ2-1, with 7 bases identical to TRBD1. V lost 0 bases and J lost 7; bases outside the gene matches: 0. Per germline, CDR1 LGHDT and CDR2 YNNKEL (reference sequence). The CDR3 is 13 amino acids. The CDR3 coding sequence is TGTGCCAGCAGCCAAGACAGGGGGAATGAGCAGTTCTTC. Its protein product is CASSQDRGNEQFF.

This clonotype was seen at least ten times. The gene calls are TRBV2 and TRBJ2-3, with 10 bases identical to TRBD2. The ends lost 6 bases at V and 2 bases at J; junction bases unmatched: 8. Germline CDR1 reads SNHLY; CDR2 reads FYNNEI. This CDR3 has 16 amino acids. The CDR3 is CASRDLAGDSTDTQYF. The CDR3 coding sequence is TGTGCCAGCAGGGATCTAGCGGGAGACTCCACAGATACGCAGTATTTT.

In this sample, this clonotype turned up many times. This chain connects TRBV5-1 to TRBJ2-7; 7 bases agree with TRBD1. The CDR3 totals 14 residues. Per germline, CDR1 SGHRS and CDR2 YFSETQ. V lost 4 bases and J lost 1; bases outside the gene matches: 5. Here the CDR3 DNA reads TGCGCCAGCAGCCCATTGACAGGGTCCTACGAGCAGTACTTC. Translation: CASSPLTGSYEQYF.

This clonotype was counted only a few times. This sequence joins TRBV7-9 and TRBJ2-7; 7 bases align to TRBD2. V shed 9 bases and J 1 base; nucleotides not matched to a gene: 6. The CDR3 contains 13 residues. Per the germline V gene, CDR1 is SEHNR and CDR2 is FQNEAQ (reference sequence). The DNA of the CDR3 is TGTGCCAGTTCGGGGGGACGGTCCTACGAGCAGTACTTC. It yields the protein CASSGGRSYEQYF.

The J gene is TRBJ1-2, the V gene TRBV30, with D possibly TRBD1 on 6 matching bases. This CDR3 has 13 amino acids. The germline V gene has CDR1 GTSNPN and CDR2 SVGIG (reference sequence). Trimming took off 6 bases at V and 6 bases at J, with 17 bases between the two ends. CDR3 nucleotides: TGTGCCTGCGCCGACCGGGACAAAAATGGCTACACCTTC. Translation gives CACADRDKNGYTF. Full variable domain (rest looked up from reference TRBV30 and TRBJ1-2): SQTIHQWPATLVQPVGSPLSLECTVEGTSNPNLYWYRQAAGRGLQLLFYSVGIGQISSEVPQNLSASRPQDRQFILSSKKLLLSDSGFYLCACADRDKNGYTFGSGTRLTVV.

The V gene is TRBV5-5, the J gene TRBJ2-2; either TRBD1 or TRBD2 may fit D (5 bases each). The CDR3 is 19 amino acids. Germline loops: CDR1 SGHKS, CDR2 YYEKEE (reference sequence). V lost 4 bases, J lost 1 base, and 23 bases lay in between. In DNA form, the CDR3 reads TGTGCCAGCAGCCCCACGGCCCCGGGGTGCCAGGGGAACACCGGGGAGCTGTTTTTT. This sequence encodes CASSPTAPGCQGNTGELFF.

This clonotype came up many times. This chain's CDR3 is CASSLGNRLNTEAFF. CDR3 bases: TGTGCCAGCAGCTTAGGTAACAGGTTGAACACTGAAGCTTTCTTT. V gene TRBV7-2 combines with J gene TRBJ1-1, with D perhaps TRBD1 (5 bases). In germline, CDR1 is SGHTA, CDR2 FQGNSA. Deletions cut 1 base from V and 0 bases from J, with 9 bases between. There are 15 residues in the CDR3.

The chain combines TRBV6-1 with TRBJ2-1; 8 positions agree with TRBD1. CDR1 MNHNS and CDR2 SASEGT come from the germline V gene. There are 15 residues in the CDR3. V trimming: 6 bases; J trimming: 7 bases; junction bases outside the gene matches: 11. The DNA of the CDR3 is TGTGCCAGCAGGAAGACAGGGGAGTTTGGGAATGAGCAGTTCTTC. Encoded protein: CASRKTGEFGNEQFF.

This clonotype was observed a few times. The V gene is TRBV6-2 or TRBV6-3, the J gene TRBJ2-5, with TRBD1 matching 7 bases. CDR3 size: 15 residues. With V trimmed by 10 bases and J by 2 bases, 13 bases remained unmatched. The V gene's germline CDR1 is MNHEY and CDR2 SVGEGT. The CDR3 loop reads CATRTGSLQQETQYF. CDR3 DNA: TGTGCCACCCGGACAGGATCGCTGCAACAAGAGACCCAGTACTTC.

Regarding this clonotype: A single base separates this from a much larger clone, so it may be a read error. The DNA for the CDR3 is TGTGCCAGCAGTGATGTAATCCAGACAGGCAGGAATGAAAAACCGTTTTTT. Amino acids: CASSDVIQTGRNEKPFF. This chain links TRBV12-3 or TRBV12-4 with TRBJ1-4, with D possibly TRBD1 on 6 matching bases. The CDR3 loop spans 17 amino acids.

This clonotype was seen repeatedly, ten times or more. The chain is built from TRBV11-2 and TRBJ2-7, with 8 bases identical to TRBD2. Per the germline V gene, CDR1 is SGHAT and CDR2 is FQNNGV. The CDR3 length is 14 residues. Trimming removed 3 bases from V and 5 bases from J; junction bases left unmatched: 6. CDR3 bases: TGTGCCAGCAGCTTTACCAGCGGGAGTAACGAGCAGTACTTC. Protein product: CASSFTSGSNEQYF.

The V gene is TRBV6-5, the J gene TRBJ1-6; 7 bases match TRBD1. The germline V gene has CDR1 MNHEY and CDR2 SVGAGI. V lost 2 bases, J lost 3 bases, and 10 bases stayed unmatched. The CDR3 covers 18 residues. DNA for the CDR3: TGTGCCAGCAGTTACACCACAGGGGAGGGGGACTATAATTCACCCCTCCACTTT. Its translation is CASSYTTGEGDYNSPLHF.

The table lists this clonotype with many counts. The gene calls are TRBV20-1 and TRBJ2-7, with 12 bases lining up with TRBD2. From germline, CDR1 is DFQATT and CDR2 SNEGSKA (reference sequence). V dropped 6 bases and J dropped 4; count of bases not matched to a gene: 4. This CDR3 comprises 13 residues. The CDR3 reads CSARLAGAYEQYF. The CDR3 region has the DNA TGCAGTGCCCGACTAGCGGGAGCTTACGAGCAGTACTTC.

V usage is TRBV30 and J usage is TRBJ2-7, with D perhaps assigned TRBD1 or TRBD2 (5 bases each). Trimming stripped 5 bases from V and 3 bases from J, with 23 bases between. The CDR3 runs to 16 residues. The germline V gene has CDR1 GTSNPN and CDR2 SVGIG (reference sequence). In DNA, the CDR3 is TGTGCCTGGGTACCCGCGCTCCTAGAGGGGCACTACGAGCAGTACTTC. It is translated as CAWVPALLEGHYEQYF.

There are a few counts of this clonotype. The CDR3 here is CSAREGSSNQPQHF. Here the CDR3 DNA reads TGCAGTGCTAGAGAAGGCAGTAGCAATCAGCCCCAGCATTTT. This chain connects TRBV20-1 to TRBJ1-5; D call uncertain. This CDR3 is 14 amino acids long. V lost 0 bases and J lost 0, with 6 bases in between. Germline CDR1 reads DFQATT; CDR2 reads SNEGSKA (reference sequence).

The table lists this clonotype with many counts. This chain uses TRBV2 with TRBJ2-5, with 7 bases identical to TRBD2. The CDR3 contains 16 residues. CDR1 is SNHLY and CDR2 is FYNNEI in the germline V gene. After removal of 3 bases from V and 4 bases from J, the junction contained 11 bases not matched to a gene. Written as DNA, the CDR3 is TGTGCCAGCAGTGATTCGGCGGGAGAGGGCGGAGAGACCCAGTACTTC. This gives the protein CASSDSAGEGGETQYF.

The chain couples TRBV29-1 to TRBJ2-7, with 7 bases aligning to TRBD1. CDR3 length equals 15 residues. J was trimmed by 6 bases and V by 5 bases; bases with no gene match: 16. Looked up from germline, CDR1 is SQVTM and CDR2 is ANQGSEA. The CDR3 DNA follows: TGCAGCGTTACCCGGGGACAGCCCTCTGGGAGCGAGCAGTACTTC. It encodes CSVTRGQPSGSEQYF.

This clonotype was counted ten times or more. The genes are TRBV20-1 and TRBJ2-1, with a possible D match to TRBD1 (6 bases). The germline gives CDR1 DFQATT, CDR2 SNEGSKA (reference sequence). The CDR3 contains 14 residues. V lost 0 bases and J 5 bases, leaving 11 bases between the germline ends. This chain's CDR3 is CSAREQGEHNEQFF. CDR3 in DNA: TGCAGTGCTAGAGAACAGGGAGAACACAATGAGCAGTTCTTC.

This clonotype was seen more than once but under ten times. This sequence joins TRBV6-2 or TRBV6-3 and TRBJ2-3; D call uncertain. This CDR3 is 13 amino acids long. V was clipped by 0 bases and J by 2 bases, with 3 bases between them. In germline, CDR1 is MNHEY, CDR2 SVGEGT. CDR3 coding DNA: TGTGCCAGCAGTTACTCACCCACAGATACGCAGTATTTT. It translates to CASSYSPTDTQYF.

The V gene is TRBV20-1, the J gene TRBJ2-7; the D is unclear. Germline CDR1 DFQATT, CDR2 SNEGSKA (reference sequence). The CDR3 loop spans 14 amino acids. Trimming took off 0 bases at V and 4 bases at J, with 13 bases between the two ends. CDR3 sequence: CSARDPGPGYEQYF. The CDR3 DNA is TGCAGTGCTAGAGATCCCGGGCCTGGTTACGAGCAGTACTTC.

The V gene is TRBV6-1, the J gene TRBJ2-7; 11 bases map to TRBD1. The CDR3 length is 15 residues. Germline V gene sequence: CDR1 MNHNS, CDR2 SASEGT. After removal of 9 bases from V and 1 base from J, the junction contained 8 bases not matched to a gene. The CDR3 DNA reads as TGTGCCAGTCGCACGGGACAGGGGGAGTCCTACGAGCAGTACTTC. Its translation is CASRTGQGESYEQYF.

This clonotype showed up just a few times. This sequence joins TRBV27 and TRBJ2-5; perhaps D is TRBD1 or TRBD2 (5 bases each). Trimming took off 7 bases at V and 5 bases at J, with 11 bases between the two ends. Germline V CDR1 and CDR2: MNHEY, SMNVEV (reference sequence). The CDR3 extends over 12 amino acids. Written as DNA, the CDR3 is TGTGCCAGCAAGGGGAGTCGGGAGACCCAGTACTTC. Protein product: CASKGSRETQYF.

This clonotype showed up many times. The chain uses TRBV7-2 and TRBJ2-5, with D possibly TRBD2 on 6 matching bases. The germline V and J ends were trimmed by 4 bases and 4 bases, with 22 bases remaining between them. Germline V gives CDR1 SGHTA, CDR2 FQGNSA. The CDR3 consists of 17 residues. CDR3 nucleotide sequence: TGTGCCAGCAGCTGGCTCTACGAAGCGGGCGGAGGAGAGACCCAGTACTTC. The encoded protein is CASSWLYEAGGGETQYF. Supplemented by reference TRBV7-2 and TRBJ2-5, the full variable domain reads GAGVSQSPSNKVTEKGKDVELRCDPISGHTALYWYRQSLGQGLEFLIYFQGNSAPDKSGLPSDRFSAERTGGSVSTLTIQRTQQEDSAVYLCASSWLYEAGGGETQYFGPGTRLLVL.

Many counts were recorded for this clonotype. The gene calls are TRBV6-1 and TRBJ2-5; the match to TRBD1 covers 8 bases. The junction had 9 bases not matched to a gene; V was cut back by 5 bases and J by 1 base. The CDR3 consists of 16 residues. Looked up from germline, CDR1 is MNHNS and CDR2 is SASEGT. For the CDR3, the DNA is TGTGCCAGCAGTACCCAGGGGGCCCTACTCCAAGAGACCCAGTACTTC. Translating gives CASSTQGALLQETQYF.

CDR3 nucleotide sequence: TGTGCCAGCAGCTTAGGGGGGCGGAGCTCCTATAATTCACCCCTCCACTTT. It specifies CASSLGGRSSYNSPLHF. This chain links TRBV7-8 with TRBJ1-6; tentative D call: TRBD1 (6 bases). The germline V gene has CDR1 SGHVS and CDR2 FQNEAQ. This CDR3 is built from 17 residues. The V end was cut by 1 base, the J end by 0 bases, with 10 bases between.

V usage is TRBV6-5 and J usage is TRBJ2-1, with D hard to call. Trimming removed 0 bases from V and 5 bases from J, with 11 bases in between. CDR1 MNHEY and CDR2 SVGAGI come from the germline V gene. This CDR3 has 15 residues. CDR3 bases: TGTGCCAGCAGTTACTCCGATCTAGGTAACAATGAGCAGTTCTTC. Translated: CASSYSDLGNNEQFF.

Regarding this clonotype: As the CDR3 is not closed by the conserved phenylalanine or tryptophan, this likely results from a read error. V and J are TRBV20-1 and TRBJ2-3; 10 bases line up with TRBD2. The CDR3 totals 16 residues. Germline loops: CDR1 DFQATT, CDR2 SNEGSKA (reference sequence). Germline trimming cut 7 bases from V and 4 bases from J; bases unmatched to any gene: 14. The CDR3 sequence is CSGLAGVSYFADTQYL. In nucleotides, the CDR3 is TGCAGTGGGCTAGCGGGAGTTAGTTATTTTGCAGATACGCAGTATCTT.

In this sample, this clonotype turned up many times. This chain links TRBV12-3 or TRBV12-4 with TRBJ2-5; tentatively, D is TRBD1 (5 bases). Between the trimmed V and J ends, which lost 3 bases and 6 bases, there was a span of 17 bases. The CDR3 is 15 residues long. This chain's CDR3 is CASSFDRTSRQTQYF. The CDR3 DNA follows: TGTGCCAGCAGTTTTGACAGAACGAGTCGGCAGACCCAGTACTTC.

This clonotype was detected ten times or more. V and J are TRBV5-1 and TRBJ2-3; 9 bases agree with TRBD2. Germline values: CDR1 SGHRS, CDR2 YFSETQ. CDR3 length: 18 amino acids. The junction had 12 bases not matched to a gene; V was cut back by 0 bases and J by 4 bases. CDR3 in amino acids: CASSLVSGTSRRADTQYF. The CDR3 DNA follows: TGCGCCAGCAGCTTGGTATCCGGGACTAGCAGGCGGGCAGATACGCAGTATTTT. Supplemented by reference TRBV5-1 and TRBJ2-3, the full variable domain reads KAGVTQTPRYLIKTRGQQVTLSCSPISGHRSVSWYQQTPGQGLQFLFEYFSETQRNKGNFPGRFSGRQFSNSRSEMNVSTLELGDSALYLCASSLVSGTSRRADTQYFGPGTRLTVL.

This clonotype showed up just once. J is TRBJ2-3 and V is TRBV24-1; possibly TRBD2 for D (6 bases). This CDR3 contains 12 residues. V shed 7 bases and J shed 13 bases, with 17 bases lying between them. CDR1 and CDR2 from the germline V gene are KGHDR and SFDVKD. This CDR3 is CATSAGLADKYF. The CDR3 nucleotides read TGTGCCACCAGCGCGGGGTTAGCAGACAAGTATTTT.